A single sample is the source of the 28 T cell receptor beta chains below, sequenced in a study of control samples from healthy donors and cancer patients. The assay was immunoSEQ multiplex PCR, and TCRdb's table has in-frame clones only and misses some. The table records 110,000 to 150,000 clones, roughly nine tenths of them present only once. Sequencing input: blood. These TCRs come from a woman in her 30s in good health.

The rearrangement links TRBV6-5 to TRBJ2-1, with TRBD2 matching 8 bases. The length of the CDR3 is 14 residues. Per germline, CDR1 MNHEY and CDR2 SVGAGI. After removal of 7 bases from V and 5 bases from J, the junction contained 7 bases not matched to a gene. CDR3 in amino acids: CASISGGIDNEQFF. CDR3 nucleotide sequence: TGTGCCAGCATTTCGGGGGGGATTGACAATGAGCAGTTCTTC.

This clone was recorded only once. V is TRBV19 and J is TRBJ1-2; perhaps TRBD1 as D (5 bases). This CDR3 has 13 amino acids. Trimming cost V 3 bases and J 6 bases, with 11 bases left between them. In germline, CDR1 is LNHDA, CDR2 SQIVND (reference sequence). CDR3 nucleotide sequence: TGTGCCAGTAGTATCGGCAGGGAGAATGGCTACACCTTC. Residues: CASSIGRENGYTF.

This clone was observed a single time. This CDR3 is CSVLGSSNQPQHF. In DNA, the CDR3 is TGCAGCGTTTTGGGGTCTTCAAATCAGCCCCAGCATTTT. The rearrangement uses TRBV29-1 and TRBJ1-5; D uncertain. The CDR3 is 13 amino acids. Trimming pared 5 bases from V and 4 bases from J, leaving 12 bases between. The germline V gene has CDR1 SQVTM and CDR2 ANQGSEA.

The chain recombines TRBV30 with TRBJ1-1; D gene uncertain. The CDR3 contains 12 residues. Trimming left V 0 bases short and J 1 base short, with 3 bases between. Germline loops: CDR1 GTSNPN, CDR2 SVGIG (reference sequence). In nucleotides, the CDR3 is TGTGCCTGGAGTGTTCCGAACACTGAAGCTTTCTTT. This sequence encodes CAWSVPNTEAFF. Supplemented by reference TRBV30 and TRBJ1-1, the full variable domain reads SQTIHQWPATLVQPVGSPLSLECTVEGTSNPNLYWYRQAAGRGLQLLFYSVGIGQISSEVPQNLSASRPQDRQFILSSKKLLLSDSGFYLCAWSVPNTEAFFGQGTRLTVV.

This chain connects TRBV5-4 to TRBJ2-7; 7 nucleotides agree with TRBD2. The ends lost 0 bases at V and 0 bases at J; junction bases unmatched: 3. The length of the CDR3 is 15 residues. Looked up from germline, CDR1 is SGHNT and CDR2 is YYREEE (reference sequence). The CDR3 reads CASSLVASGSYEQYF. CDR3 in DNA: TGTGCCAGCAGCTTGGTGGCTAGCGGCTCCTACGAGCAGTACTTC.

The chain recombines TRBV30 with TRBJ2-1, with a tentative D call TRBD1 (6 bases). Germline V gene data show CDR1 as GTSNPN and CDR2 as SVGIG (reference sequence). The CDR3 covers 16 residues. V was clipped by 2 bases and J by 0 bases, with 14 bases between them. CDR3: CAWSRTGQSSYNEQFF. CDR3 DNA sequence: TGTGCCTGGAGTCGAACGGGACAAAGCTCCTACAATGAGCAGTTCTTC.

V is TRBV23-1 and J is TRBJ2-7, with TRBD1 matching 7 bases. TRBV23-1 is identified as an open reading frame with a role that is uncertain. V dropped 0 bases and J dropped 5; count of bases not matched to a gene: 7. CDR3 length: 15 amino acids. Here the CDR3 DNA reads TGCGCCAGCAGTCAATCGAGGGGGCGCCCCCACGAGCAGTACTTC. Translation gives CASSQSRGRPHEQYF.

This clone is a singleton in its sample. CDR3 in amino acids: CASSLKAGAYNEQFF. DNA of the CDR3: TGTGCCAGCAGCTTGAAAGCGGGGGCCTACAATGAGCAGTTCTTC. This chain connects TRBV5-6 to TRBJ2-1, with TRBD2 matching over 8 bases. Trimming cost V 1 base and J 2 bases; bases outside gene matches: 2. CDR1 is SGHDT, CDR2 YYEEEE, per germline. This CDR3 is 15 amino acids long.

The chain carries TRBV12-3 or TRBV12-4 and TRBJ1-1; TRBD1 matches 9 bases. CDR3 length: 13 amino acids. V shed 6 bases, J shed 3 bases, and the junction held 2 bases outside the gene matches. This CDR3 is CASSWDRDTEAFF. In DNA form, the CDR3 reads TGTGCCAGCAGCTGGGACAGGGACACTGAAGCTTTCTTT.

This chain links TRBV6-4 with TRBJ2-2; a weak D match, TRBD1 (6 bases). This CDR3 region has 14 residues. Germline CDR1 reads MRHNA; CDR2 reads SNTAGT. V was shortened by 7 bases and J by 1 base, with 10 bases between the two germline ends. The CDR3: CASTPDRNTGELFF. The CDR3, as DNA: TGTGCCAGCACCCCGGACAGGAACACCGGGGAGCTGTTTTTT.

The chain links TRBV3-1 (or the pseudogene TRBV3-2) to TRBJ1-5; D not resolved. V gave up 0 bases and J gave up 7 bases, with 7 bases separating them. Germline lookup yields CDR1 LGHDT and CDR2 YNNKEL (reference sequence). CDR3 length: 13 residues. CDR3 loop: CASSQDLVQPQHF. The CDR3 DNA follows: TGTGCCAGCAGCCAAGACCTGGTCCAGCCCCAGCATTTT.

This rearrangement joins TRBV19 to TRBJ2-5, with D perhaps TRBD2 (7 bases). Trimming cost V 5 bases and J 4 bases, with 20 bases left between them. Germline CDR1 reads LNHDA; CDR2 reads SQIVND (reference sequence). The CDR3 covers 16 residues. CDR3 amino acids: CASSPDGGQGGETQYF. CDR3 nucleotides: TGTGCCAGTAGTCCCGACGGGGGGCAGGGAGGAGAGACCCAGTACTTC.

The chain uses TRBV7-2 and TRBJ1-5; a weak D match, TRBD1 (6 bases). Trimming took off 8 bases at V and 0 bases at J, with 14 bases between the two ends. This CDR3 contains 15 residues. Looked up from germline, CDR1 is SGHTA and CDR2 is FQGNSA. The CDR3 here is CASAPGAISNQPQHF. The CDR3 nucleotides are TGTGCCAGCGCACCGGGGGCAATTAGCAATCAGCCCCAGCATTTT. The complete variable domain, with remaining parts taken from reference TRBV7-2 and TRBJ1-5, reads GAGVSQSPSNKVTEKGKDVELRCDPISGHTALYWYRQSLGQGLEFLIYFQGNSAPDKSGLPSDRFSAERTGGSVSTLTIQRTQQEDSAVYLCASAPGAISNQPQHFGDGTRLSIL.

The J gene is TRBJ1-1, the V gene TRBV5-1, with D possibly matching TRBD1 (5 bases). Between the trimmed V and J ends, which lost 0 bases and 8 bases, there was a span of 11 bases. The CDR3 sequence is 13 residues long. Per germline, CDR1 SGHRS and CDR2 YFSETQ. In DNA form, the CDR3 reads TGCGCCAGCAGCTTGGTCGGGGCCGAGGAAGCTTTCTTT. Translation: CASSLVGAEEAFF. The full variable domain, in which reference TRBV5-1 and TRBJ1-1 provide the parts outside the CDR3, is KAGVTQTPRYLIKTRGQQVTLSCSPISGHRSVSWYQQTPGQGLQFLFEYFSETQRNKGNFPGRFSGRQFSNSRSEMNVSTLELGDSALYLCASSLVGAEEAFFGQGTRLTVV.

The rearrangement links TRBV6-6 to TRBJ2-2; weak D call: TRBD1 (6 bases). Trimming cost V 7 bases and J 8 bases, with 17 bases left between them. The length of the CDR3 is 14 residues. Germline V lookup: CDR1 MNHNY, CDR2 SVGAGI (reference sequence). CDR3 sequence: CASTPGHWTGELFF. CDR3 nucleotide sequence: TGTGCCAGCACCCCGGGACACTGGACAGGGGAGCTGTTTTTT.

The chain combines TRBV29-1 with TRBJ1-2, with 8 bases identical to TRBD1. V was clipped by 3 bases and J by 4 bases; unmatched bases: 7. The CDR3 totals 14 residues. CDR1 SQVTM and CDR2 ANQGSEA come from the germline V gene. CDR3 DNA: TGCAGCGTTGATCGTGACAGGGGTATCTATGGCTACACCTTC. Protein: CSVDRDRGIYGYTF.

This rearrangement joins TRBV30 to TRBJ2-1; the D gene is possibly TRBD2 (5 bases). This CDR3 region has 12 residues. Germline CDR1 is GTSNPN and CDR2 is SVGIG (reference sequence). V lost 3 bases and J 16 bases, leaving 19 bases between the germline ends. The CDR3 sequence: CAWSVGNEGAFF. In DNA, the CDR3 is TGTGCCTGGAGCGTCGGAAACGAGGGAGCCTTCTTC.

This clone was detected once. V gene TRBV4-2 combines with J gene TRBJ2-3; D is uncertain. Per the germline V gene, CDR1 is LGHNA and CDR2 is YNFKEQ. V was cut by 1 base and J by 0 bases, with 8 bases left in between. This CDR3 is 15 amino acids long. This CDR3 reads CASSQGDGSTDTQYF. The CDR3 nucleotides are TGTGCCAGCAGCCAAGGTGACGGCAGCACAGATACGCAGTATTTT.

The CDR3 spells CASSVGRIYNEQFF. The CDR3 DNA reads TGTGCCAGCAGCGTAGGACGGATCTACAATGAGCAGTTCTTC. The chain combines TRBV9 with TRBJ2-1; D is ambiguous. V gave up 0 bases and J gave up 3 bases, with 7 bases separating them. The CDR3 loop spans 14 amino acids. CDR1 is SGDLS and CDR2 is YYNGEE in the germline V gene.

CDR3 residues: CASSILGIGGGTEAFF. CDR3 coding DNA: TGTGCCAGTAGTATCTTAGGTATTGGGGGGGGTACTGAAGCTTTCTTT. The chain links TRBV19 to TRBJ1-1; perhaps TRBD1 as D (5 bases). This CDR3 spans 16 amino acids. Germline V gene lookup returns CDR1 LNHDA and CDR2 SQIVND (reference sequence). Trimming left V 3 bases short and J 5 bases short, with 19 bases between.

CDR3 DNA sequence: TGTGCCAGCTCACCCGATTCAAGTCCCGGGGCCAACGTCCTGACTTTC. Its translation is CASSPDSSPGANVLTF. The gene calls are TRBV18 and TRBJ2-6; D unresolved. This CDR3 has 16 residues. The germline gives CDR1 KGHSH, CDR2 LQKENI. The V and J ends lost 3 bases and 4 bases respectively, with 13 bases between them.

The rearrangement uses TRBV9 and TRBJ2-2; 16 bases map to TRBD2. This CDR3 contains 17 residues. The junction had 6 bases not matched to a gene; V was cut back by 4 bases and J by 6 bases. Per the germline V gene, CDR1 is SGDLS and CDR2 is YYNGEE. The CDR3 bases are TGTGCCAGCAGCCCCCGGGGGACTAGCGGGAGGGCCGGGGAGCTGTTTTTT. Protein: CASSPRGTSGRAGELFF.

This sequence joins TRBV6-5 and TRBJ1-1; maybe TRBD1 (6 bases). The CDR3 loop spans 14 amino acids. Trimming stripped 4 bases from V and 4 bases from J, with 13 bases between. Germline assignment: CDR1 MNHEY and CDR2 SVGAGI. The CDR3 region has the DNA TGTGCCAGCAGTTTAGACCGAGGGGGCACTGAAGCTTTCTTT. This gives the protein CASSLDRGGTEAFF.

This clone was seen only once. The gene calls are TRBV5-1 and TRBJ2-2, with 7 bases lining up with TRBD2. With V trimmed by 4 bases and J by 2 bases, 8 bases remained unmatched. The CDR3 is 16 residues long. Germline V CDR1 and CDR2: SGHRS, YFSETQ. The CDR3 DNA follows: TGCGCCAGCAGCCCGAGGGCGGGAGCCAACACCGGGGAGCTGTTTTTT. Protein: CASSPRAGANTGELFF.

J is TRBJ1-4 and V is TRBV30; a possible D gene is TRBD1 (5 bases). This CDR3 is 12 amino acids long. V shed 7 bases and J shed 4 bases, with 10 bases lying between them. The germline CDR1 and CDR2 sequences are GTSNPN and SVGIG (reference sequence). CDR3 in amino acids: CASDRINEKLFF. CDR3 coding DNA: TGTGCCTCCGACAGAATTAATGAAAAACTGTTTTTT.

V and J are TRBV28 and TRBJ1-4; D gene unclear. The V and J ends lost 1 base and 0 bases respectively, with 12 bases between them. CDR1 is MDHEN and CDR2 is SYDVKM in the germline V gene. The CDR3 has 17 residues. The CDR3 DNA is TGTGCCAGCAGTTTATCACCCGGCAGAACAACTAATGAAAAACTGTTTTTT. It encodes CASSLSPGRTTNEKLFF.

V and J are TRBV19 and TRBJ2-2; D could derive from TRBD1 or TRBD2 (5 bases each). CDR3 length: 15 residues. The V end lost 7 bases, the J end lost 2 bases, and 14 bases lay between the germline ends. The germline CDR1 and CDR2 sequences are LNHDA and SQIVND (reference sequence). The CDR3 coding sequence is TGTGCCAGTACCGCCCGGGGCAGTAACACCGGGGAGCTGTTTTTT. Amino acids: CASTARGSNTGELFF. The full variable domain, in which reference TRBV19 and TRBJ2-2 provide the parts outside the CDR3, is DGGITQSPKYLFRKEGQNVTLSCEQNLNHDAMYWYRQDPGQGLRLIYYSQIVNDFQKGDIAEGYSVSREKKESFPLTVTSAQKNPTAFYLCASTARGSNTGELFFGEGSRLTVL.

J is TRBJ2-7 and V is TRBV19, with D perhaps matching TRBD2 (6 bases). Germline lookup yields CDR1 LNHDA and CDR2 SQIVND (reference sequence). The CDR3 contains 13 residues. Trimming cost V 6 bases and J 11 bases, with 20 bases left between them. The CDR3 protein is CASSEGTSTQEYF. CDR3 nucleotides: TGTGCCAGTAGCGAAGGGACTTCCACTCAGGAGTACTTC. The complete variable domain, with remaining parts taken from reference TRBV19 and TRBJ2-7, reads DGGITQSPKYLFRKEGQNVTLSCEQNLNHDAMYWYRQDPGQGLRLIYYSQIVNDFQKGDIAEGYSVSREKKESFPLTVTSAQKNPTAFYLCASSEGTSTQEYFGPGTRLTVT.